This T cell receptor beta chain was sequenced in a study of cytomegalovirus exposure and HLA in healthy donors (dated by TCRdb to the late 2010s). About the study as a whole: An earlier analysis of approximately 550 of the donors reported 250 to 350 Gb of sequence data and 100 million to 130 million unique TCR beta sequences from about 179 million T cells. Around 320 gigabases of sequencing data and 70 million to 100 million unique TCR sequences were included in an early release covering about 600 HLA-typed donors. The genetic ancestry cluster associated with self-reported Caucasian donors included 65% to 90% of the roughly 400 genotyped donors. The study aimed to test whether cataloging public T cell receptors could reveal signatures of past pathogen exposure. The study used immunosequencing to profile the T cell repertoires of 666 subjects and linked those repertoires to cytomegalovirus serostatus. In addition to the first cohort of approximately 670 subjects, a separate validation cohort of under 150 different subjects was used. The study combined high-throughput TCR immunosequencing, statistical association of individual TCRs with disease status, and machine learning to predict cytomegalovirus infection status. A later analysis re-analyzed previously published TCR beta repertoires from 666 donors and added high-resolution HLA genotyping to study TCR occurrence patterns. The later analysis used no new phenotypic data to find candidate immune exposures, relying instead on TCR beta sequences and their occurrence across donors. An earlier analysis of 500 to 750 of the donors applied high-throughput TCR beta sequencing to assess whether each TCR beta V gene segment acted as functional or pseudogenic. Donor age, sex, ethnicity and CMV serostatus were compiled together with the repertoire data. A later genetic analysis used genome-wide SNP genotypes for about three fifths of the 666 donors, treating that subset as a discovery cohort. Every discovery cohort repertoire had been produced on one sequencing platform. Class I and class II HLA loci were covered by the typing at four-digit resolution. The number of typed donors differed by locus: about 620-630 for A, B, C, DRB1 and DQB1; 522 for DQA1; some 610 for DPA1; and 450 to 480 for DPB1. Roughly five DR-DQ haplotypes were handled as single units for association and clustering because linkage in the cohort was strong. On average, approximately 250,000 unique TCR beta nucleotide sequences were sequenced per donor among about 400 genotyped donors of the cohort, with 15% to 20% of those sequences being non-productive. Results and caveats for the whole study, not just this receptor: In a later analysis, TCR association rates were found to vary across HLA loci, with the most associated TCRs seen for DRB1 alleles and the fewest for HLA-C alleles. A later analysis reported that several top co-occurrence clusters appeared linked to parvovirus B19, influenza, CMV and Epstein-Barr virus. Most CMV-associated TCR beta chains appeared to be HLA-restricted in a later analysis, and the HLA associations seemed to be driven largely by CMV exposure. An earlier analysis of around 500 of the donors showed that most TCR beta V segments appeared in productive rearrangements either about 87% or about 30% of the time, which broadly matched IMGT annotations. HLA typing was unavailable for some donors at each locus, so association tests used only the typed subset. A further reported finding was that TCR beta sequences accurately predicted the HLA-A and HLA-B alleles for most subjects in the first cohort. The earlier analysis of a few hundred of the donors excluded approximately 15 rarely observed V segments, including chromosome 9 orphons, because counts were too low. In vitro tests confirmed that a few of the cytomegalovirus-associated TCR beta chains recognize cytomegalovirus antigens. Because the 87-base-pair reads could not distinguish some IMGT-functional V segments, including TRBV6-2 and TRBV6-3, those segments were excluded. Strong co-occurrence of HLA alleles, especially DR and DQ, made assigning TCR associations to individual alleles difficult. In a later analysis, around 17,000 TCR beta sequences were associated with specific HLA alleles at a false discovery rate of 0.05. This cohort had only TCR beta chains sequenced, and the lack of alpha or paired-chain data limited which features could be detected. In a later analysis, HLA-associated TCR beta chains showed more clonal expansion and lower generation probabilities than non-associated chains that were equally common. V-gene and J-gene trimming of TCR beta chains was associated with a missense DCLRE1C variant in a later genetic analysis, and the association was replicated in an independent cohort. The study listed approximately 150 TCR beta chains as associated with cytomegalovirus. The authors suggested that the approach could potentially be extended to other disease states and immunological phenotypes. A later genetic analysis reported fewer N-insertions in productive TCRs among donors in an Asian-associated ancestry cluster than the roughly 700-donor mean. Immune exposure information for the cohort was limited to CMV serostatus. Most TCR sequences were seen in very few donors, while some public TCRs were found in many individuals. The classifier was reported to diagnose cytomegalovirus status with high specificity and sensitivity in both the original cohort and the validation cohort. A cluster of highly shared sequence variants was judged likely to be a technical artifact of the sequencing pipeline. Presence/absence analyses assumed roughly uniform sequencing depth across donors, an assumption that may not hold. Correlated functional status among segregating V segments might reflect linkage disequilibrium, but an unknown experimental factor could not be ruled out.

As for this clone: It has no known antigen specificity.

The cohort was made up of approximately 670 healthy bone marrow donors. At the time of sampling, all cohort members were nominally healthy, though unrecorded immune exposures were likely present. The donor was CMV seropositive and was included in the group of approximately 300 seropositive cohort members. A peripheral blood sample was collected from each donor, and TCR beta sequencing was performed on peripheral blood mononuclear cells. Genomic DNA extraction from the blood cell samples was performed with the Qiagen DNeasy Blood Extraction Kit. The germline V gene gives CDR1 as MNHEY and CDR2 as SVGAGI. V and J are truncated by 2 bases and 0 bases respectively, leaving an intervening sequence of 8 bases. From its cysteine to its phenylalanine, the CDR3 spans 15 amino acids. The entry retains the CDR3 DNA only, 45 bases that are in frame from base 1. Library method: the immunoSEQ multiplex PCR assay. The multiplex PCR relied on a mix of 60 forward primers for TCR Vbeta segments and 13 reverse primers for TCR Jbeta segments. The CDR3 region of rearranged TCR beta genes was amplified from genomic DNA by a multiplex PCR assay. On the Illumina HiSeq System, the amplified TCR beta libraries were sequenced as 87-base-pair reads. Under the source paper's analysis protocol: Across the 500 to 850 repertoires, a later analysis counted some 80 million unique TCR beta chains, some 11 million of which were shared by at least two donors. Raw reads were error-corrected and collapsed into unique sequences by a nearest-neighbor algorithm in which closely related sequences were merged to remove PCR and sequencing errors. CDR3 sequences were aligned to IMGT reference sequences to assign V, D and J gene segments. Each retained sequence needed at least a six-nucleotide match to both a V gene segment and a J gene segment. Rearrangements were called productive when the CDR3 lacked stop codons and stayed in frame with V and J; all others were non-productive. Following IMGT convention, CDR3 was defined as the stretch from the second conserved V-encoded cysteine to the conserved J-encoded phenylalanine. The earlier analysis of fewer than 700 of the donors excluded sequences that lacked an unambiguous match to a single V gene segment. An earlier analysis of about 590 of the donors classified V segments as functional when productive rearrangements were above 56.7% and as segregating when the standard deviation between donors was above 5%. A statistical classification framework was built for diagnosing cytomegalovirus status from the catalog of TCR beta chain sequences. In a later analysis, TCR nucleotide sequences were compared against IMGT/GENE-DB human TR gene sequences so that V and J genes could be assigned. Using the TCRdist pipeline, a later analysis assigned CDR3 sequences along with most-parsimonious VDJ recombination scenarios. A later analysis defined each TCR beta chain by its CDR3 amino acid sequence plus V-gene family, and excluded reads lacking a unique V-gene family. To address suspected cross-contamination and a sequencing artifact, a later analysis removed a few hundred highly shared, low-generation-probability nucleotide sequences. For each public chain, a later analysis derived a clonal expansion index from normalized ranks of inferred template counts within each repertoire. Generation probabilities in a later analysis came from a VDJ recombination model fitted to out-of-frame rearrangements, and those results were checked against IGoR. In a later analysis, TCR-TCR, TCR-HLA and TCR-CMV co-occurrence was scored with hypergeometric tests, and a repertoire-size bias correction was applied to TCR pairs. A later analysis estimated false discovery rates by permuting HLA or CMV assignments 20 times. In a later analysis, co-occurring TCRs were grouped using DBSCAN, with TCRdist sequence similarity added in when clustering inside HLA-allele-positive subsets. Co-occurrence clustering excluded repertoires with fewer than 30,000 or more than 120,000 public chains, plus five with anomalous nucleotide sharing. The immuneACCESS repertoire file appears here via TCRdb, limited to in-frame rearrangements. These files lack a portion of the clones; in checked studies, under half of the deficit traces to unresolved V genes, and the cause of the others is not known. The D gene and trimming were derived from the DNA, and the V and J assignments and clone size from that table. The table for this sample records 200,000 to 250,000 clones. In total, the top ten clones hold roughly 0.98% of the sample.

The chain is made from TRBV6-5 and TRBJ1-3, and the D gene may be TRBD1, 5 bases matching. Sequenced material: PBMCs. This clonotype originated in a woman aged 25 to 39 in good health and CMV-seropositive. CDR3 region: CASSYGAVSGNTIYF. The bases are TGTGCCAGCAGTTACGGGGCCGTCTCTGGAAACACCATATATTTT.